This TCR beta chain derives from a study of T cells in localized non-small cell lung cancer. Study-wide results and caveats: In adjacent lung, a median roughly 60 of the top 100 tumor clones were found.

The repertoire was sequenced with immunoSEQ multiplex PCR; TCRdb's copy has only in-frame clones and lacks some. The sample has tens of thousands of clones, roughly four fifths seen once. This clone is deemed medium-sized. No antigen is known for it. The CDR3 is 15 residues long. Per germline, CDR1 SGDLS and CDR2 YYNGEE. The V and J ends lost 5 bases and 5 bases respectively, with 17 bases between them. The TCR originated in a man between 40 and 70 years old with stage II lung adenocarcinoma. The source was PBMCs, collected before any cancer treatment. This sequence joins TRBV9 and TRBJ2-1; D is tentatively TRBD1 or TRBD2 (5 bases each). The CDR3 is CASSSGTLGNNEQFF. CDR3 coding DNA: TGTGCCAGCAGTTCGGGGACGTTAGGGAACAATGAGCAGTTCTTC.